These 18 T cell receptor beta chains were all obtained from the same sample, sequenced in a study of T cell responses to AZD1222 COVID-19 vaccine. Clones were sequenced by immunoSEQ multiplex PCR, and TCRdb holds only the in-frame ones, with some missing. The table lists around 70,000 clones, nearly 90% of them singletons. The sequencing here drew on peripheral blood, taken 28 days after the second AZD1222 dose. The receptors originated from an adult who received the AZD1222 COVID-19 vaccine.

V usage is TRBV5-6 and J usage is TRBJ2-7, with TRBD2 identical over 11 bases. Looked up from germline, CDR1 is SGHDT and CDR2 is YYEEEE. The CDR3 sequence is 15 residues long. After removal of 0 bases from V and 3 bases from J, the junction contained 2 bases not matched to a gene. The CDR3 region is CASSLEGLADYEQYF. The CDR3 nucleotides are TGTGCCAGCAGCTTGGAGGGACTAGCGGACTACGAGCAGTACTTC.

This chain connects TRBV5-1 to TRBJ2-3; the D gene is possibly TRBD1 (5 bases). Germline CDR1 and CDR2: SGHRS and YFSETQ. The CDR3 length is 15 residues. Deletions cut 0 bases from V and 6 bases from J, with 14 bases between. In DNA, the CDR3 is TGCGCCAGCAGCTTGGGCTACCAGGGAATGGATACGCAGTATTTT. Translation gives CASSLGYQGMDTQYF.

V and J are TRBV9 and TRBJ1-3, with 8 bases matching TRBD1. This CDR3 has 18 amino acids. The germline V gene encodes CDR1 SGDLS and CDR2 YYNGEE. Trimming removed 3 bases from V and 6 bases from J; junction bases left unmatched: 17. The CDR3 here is CASSAGQDFSGMQNTIYF. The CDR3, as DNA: TGTGCCAGCAGCGCGGGACAGGATTTTTCTGGGATGCAAAACACCATATATTTT.

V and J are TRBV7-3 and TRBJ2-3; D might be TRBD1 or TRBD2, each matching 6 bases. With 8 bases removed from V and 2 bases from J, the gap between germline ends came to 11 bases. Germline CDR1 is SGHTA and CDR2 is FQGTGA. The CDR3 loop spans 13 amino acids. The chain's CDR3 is CASGSGATDTQYF. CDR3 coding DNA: TGTGCCAGCGGGTCGGGGGCCACAGATACGCAGTATTTT.

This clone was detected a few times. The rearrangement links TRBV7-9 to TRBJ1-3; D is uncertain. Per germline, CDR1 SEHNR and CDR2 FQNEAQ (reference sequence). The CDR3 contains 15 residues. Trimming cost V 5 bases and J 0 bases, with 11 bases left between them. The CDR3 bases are TGTGCCAGCAGCCGTGGGGATCACTCTGGAAACACCATATATTTT. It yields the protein CASSRGDHSGNTIYF.

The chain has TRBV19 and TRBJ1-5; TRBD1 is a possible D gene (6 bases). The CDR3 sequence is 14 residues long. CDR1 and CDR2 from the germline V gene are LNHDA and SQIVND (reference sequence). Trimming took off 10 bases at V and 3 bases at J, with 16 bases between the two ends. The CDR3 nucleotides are TGTGCCACTGTACCTCAGGGGAACAATCAGCCCCAGCATTTT. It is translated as CATVPQGNNQPQHF.

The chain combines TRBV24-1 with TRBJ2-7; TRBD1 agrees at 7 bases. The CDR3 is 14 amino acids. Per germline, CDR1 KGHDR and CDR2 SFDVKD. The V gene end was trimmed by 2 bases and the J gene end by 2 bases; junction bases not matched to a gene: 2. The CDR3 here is CATSDSGQPYEQYF. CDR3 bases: TGTGCCACCAGTGATTCGGGACAGCCCTACGAGCAGTACTTC.

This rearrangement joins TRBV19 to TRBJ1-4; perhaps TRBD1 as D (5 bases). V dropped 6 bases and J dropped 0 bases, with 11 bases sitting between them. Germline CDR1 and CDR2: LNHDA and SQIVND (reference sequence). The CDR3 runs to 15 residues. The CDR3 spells CASSLSGTTNEKLFF. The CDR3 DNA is TGTGCCAGTAGCCTATCAGGGACAACTAATGAAAAACTGTTTTTT.

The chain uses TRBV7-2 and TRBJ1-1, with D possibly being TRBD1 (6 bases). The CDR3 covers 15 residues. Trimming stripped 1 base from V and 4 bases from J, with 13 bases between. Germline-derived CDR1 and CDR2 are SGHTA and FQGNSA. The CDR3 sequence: CASSLVRGEGTEAFF. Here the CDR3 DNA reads TGTGCCAGCAGCTTAGTCAGGGGAGAGGGCACTGAAGCTTTCTTT. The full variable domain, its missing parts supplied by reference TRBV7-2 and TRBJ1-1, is GAGVSQSPSNKVTEKGKDVELRCDPISGHTALYWYRQSLGQGLEFLIYFQGNSAPDKSGLPSDRFSAERTGGSVSTLTIQRTQQEDSAVYLCASSLVRGEGTEAFFGQGTRLTVV.

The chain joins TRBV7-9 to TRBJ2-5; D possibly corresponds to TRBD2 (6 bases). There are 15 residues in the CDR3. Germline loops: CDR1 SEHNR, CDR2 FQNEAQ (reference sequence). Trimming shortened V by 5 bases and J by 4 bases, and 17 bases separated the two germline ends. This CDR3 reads CASSGLGTAPETQYF. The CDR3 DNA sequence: TGTGCCAGCAGCGGTTTGGGGACTGCCCCAGAGACCCAGTACTTC.

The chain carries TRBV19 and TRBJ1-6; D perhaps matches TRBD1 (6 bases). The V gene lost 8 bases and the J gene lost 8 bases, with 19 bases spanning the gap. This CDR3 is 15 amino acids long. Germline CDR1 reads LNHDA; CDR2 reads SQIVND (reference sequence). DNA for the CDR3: TGTGCCAGTCAGAAGCTAGTGACAGGAGATTCACCCCTCCACTTT. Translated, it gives CASQKLVTGDSPLHF.

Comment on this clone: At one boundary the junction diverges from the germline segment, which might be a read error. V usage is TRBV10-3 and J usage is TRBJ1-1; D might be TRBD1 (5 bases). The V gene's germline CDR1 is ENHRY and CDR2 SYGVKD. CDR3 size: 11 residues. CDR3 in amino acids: CATSRGPEAFF. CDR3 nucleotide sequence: TGTGCCACCAGTCGGGGCCCTGAAGCTTTCTTT.

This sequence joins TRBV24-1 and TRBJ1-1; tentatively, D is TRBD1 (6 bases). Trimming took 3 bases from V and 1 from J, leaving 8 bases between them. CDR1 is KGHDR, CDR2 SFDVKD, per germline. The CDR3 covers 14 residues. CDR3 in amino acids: CATSDKTGNTEAFF. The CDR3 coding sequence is TGTGCCACCAGTGATAAGACAGGGAACACTGAAGCTTTCTTT.

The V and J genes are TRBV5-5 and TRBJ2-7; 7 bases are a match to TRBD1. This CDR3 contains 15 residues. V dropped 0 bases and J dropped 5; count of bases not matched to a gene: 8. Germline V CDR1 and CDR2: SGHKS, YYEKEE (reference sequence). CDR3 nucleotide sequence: TGTGCCAGCAGCTTGGGCATGGTGACAGGGAACGAGCAGTACTTC. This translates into CASSLGMVTGNEQYF.

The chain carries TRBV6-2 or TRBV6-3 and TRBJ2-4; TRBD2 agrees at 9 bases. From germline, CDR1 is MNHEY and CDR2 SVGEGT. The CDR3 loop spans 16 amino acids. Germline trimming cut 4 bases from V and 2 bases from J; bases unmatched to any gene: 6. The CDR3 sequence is CASSSTSGNPKNIQYF. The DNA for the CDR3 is TGTGCCAGCAGTTCGACTAGCGGTAACCCCAAAAACATTCAGTACTTC.

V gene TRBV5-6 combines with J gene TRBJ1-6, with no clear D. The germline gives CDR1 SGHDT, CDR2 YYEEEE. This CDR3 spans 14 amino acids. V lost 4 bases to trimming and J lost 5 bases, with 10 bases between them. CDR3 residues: CASSPDRNNSPLHF. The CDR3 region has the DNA TGTGCCAGCAGCCCCGACCGCAATAATTCACCCCTCCACTTT.

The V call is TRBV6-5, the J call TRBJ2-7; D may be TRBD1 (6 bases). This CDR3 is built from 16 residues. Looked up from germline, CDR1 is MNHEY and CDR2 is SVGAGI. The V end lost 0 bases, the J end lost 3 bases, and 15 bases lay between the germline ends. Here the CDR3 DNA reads TGTGCCAGCAGTTACTCCCTGACACAGGGAGACTACGAGCAGTACTTC. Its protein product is CASSYSLTQGDYEQYF.

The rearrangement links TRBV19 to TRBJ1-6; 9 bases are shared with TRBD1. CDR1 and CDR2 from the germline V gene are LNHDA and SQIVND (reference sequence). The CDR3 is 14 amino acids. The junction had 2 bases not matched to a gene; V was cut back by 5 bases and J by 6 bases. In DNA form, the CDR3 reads TGTGCCAGTAGTGGACAGGGGAGTAATTCACCCCTCCACTTT. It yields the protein CASSGQGSNSPLHF.